One sample yielded the 5 T cell receptor beta chains listed below, sequenced in a study of vaccination and CD4 T cells after COVID-19. Treatment in this sample: roughly ten-day PBMC culture with coronavirus spike peptide pools or control peptides (ViraFEST assay). Investigators obtained the unexposed donor's CD4+ T cells before the COVID-19 pandemic (2011-2018). For these TCRs, the target antigens are not known. Cultured CD4+ T cell DNA underwent sequencing with the Oncomine TCR Beta short-read assay. From CD4+ T cells that had been cultured, genomic DNA was extracted. TCRdb re-analysed the PCR reads in MiXCR, keeping a single row per CDR3 protein. Of about 9,600 distinct CDR3 sequences listed, 36% are singletons. Specimen: CD4+ T cells from blood, cultured in vitro. These receptors all stem from a human donor in good health.

This sequence joins TRBV4-2 and TRBJ2-2; 7 bases align to TRBD2. V was pared by 2 bases and J by 1 base, with 10 bases of the junction left unmatched. The germline V gene has CDR1 LGHNA and CDR2 YNFKEQ. This CDR3 contains 18 residues. CDR3 sequence (DNA): TGTGCCAGCAGCCAAAGGGGTGACGCTAGCGGGAACACCGGGGAGCTGTTTTTT. Translating it yields CASSQRGDASGNTGELFF.

This clonotype was counted a few times. The chain links TRBV6-5 to TRBJ1-2, with 9 bases identical to TRBD1. The trim removed 0 bases at V and 0 bases at J, leaving 11 bases unmatched. This CDR3 region has 19 residues. Germline CDR1 reads MNHEY; CDR2 reads SVGAGI. The CDR3 sequence is CASSYSLLRTGDPNYGYTF. The DNA of the CDR3 is TGTGCCAGCAGTTACTCGCTACTCCGGACAGGGGACCCTAACTATGGCTACACCTTC.

The chain recombines TRBV6-9 with TRBJ2-7, with D perhaps TRBD2 (6 bases). There are 18 residues in the CDR3. The V end lost 1 base, the J end lost 5 bases, and 24 bases lay between the germline ends. The germline CDR1 and CDR2 sequences are MNHGY and SVAAGI. The CDR3 reads CASSYLNPPTGGNNEQYF. CDR3 DNA sequence: TGTGCCAGCAGTTATTTAAACCCGCCTACCGGCGGGAACAACGAGCAGTACTTC.

The genes are TRBV2 and TRBJ2-7, with 8 nucleotides matching TRBD2. This CDR3 spans 16 amino acids. V lost 7 bases, J lost 12 bases, and 23 bases stayed unmatched. Germline loops: CDR1 SNHLY, CDR2 FYNNEI. CDR3 in amino acids: CASTELPTSGGVGGYF. The DNA for the CDR3 is TGTGCCAGCACCGAGCTCCCCACTAGCGGAGGGGTTGGGGGGTACTTC.

This clonotype appeared a few times. This rearrangement joins TRBV6-2 or TRBV6-3 to TRBJ1-1; TRBD1 is a possible D gene (5 bases). CDR3 length: 16 amino acids. V was trimmed by 2 bases and J by 1 base, leaving 14 bases between them. Germline CDR1 MNHEY, CDR2 SVGEGT. CDR3 protein: CASSYPRGNPNTEAFF. CDR3 sequence (DNA): TGTGCCAGCAGTTACCCCCGGGGGAATCCGAACACTGAAGCTTTCTTT.